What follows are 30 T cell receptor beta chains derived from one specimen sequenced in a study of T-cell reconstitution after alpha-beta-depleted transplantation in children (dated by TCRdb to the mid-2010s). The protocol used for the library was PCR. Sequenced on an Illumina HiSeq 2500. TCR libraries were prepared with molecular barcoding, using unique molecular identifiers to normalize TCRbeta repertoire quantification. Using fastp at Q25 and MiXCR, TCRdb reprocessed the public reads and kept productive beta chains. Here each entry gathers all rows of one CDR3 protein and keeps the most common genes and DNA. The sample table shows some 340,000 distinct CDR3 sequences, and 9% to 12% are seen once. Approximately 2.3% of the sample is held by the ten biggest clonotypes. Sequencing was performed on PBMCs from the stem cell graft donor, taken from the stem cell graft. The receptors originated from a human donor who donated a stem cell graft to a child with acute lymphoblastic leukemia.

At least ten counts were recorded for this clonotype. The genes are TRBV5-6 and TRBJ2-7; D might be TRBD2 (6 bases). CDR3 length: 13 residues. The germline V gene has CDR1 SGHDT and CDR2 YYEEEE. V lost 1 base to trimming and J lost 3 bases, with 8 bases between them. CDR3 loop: CASSLPGGYEQYF. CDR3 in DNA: TGTGCCAGCAGCTTGCCCGGGGGCTACGAGCAGTACTTC.

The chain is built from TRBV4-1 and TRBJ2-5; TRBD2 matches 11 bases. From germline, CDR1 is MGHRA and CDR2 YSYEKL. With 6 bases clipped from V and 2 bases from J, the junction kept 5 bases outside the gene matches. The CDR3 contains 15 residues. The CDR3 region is CASSSGLAVQETQYF. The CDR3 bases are TGCGCCAGCAGTTCGGGACTAGCGGTACAAGAGACCCAGTACTTC.

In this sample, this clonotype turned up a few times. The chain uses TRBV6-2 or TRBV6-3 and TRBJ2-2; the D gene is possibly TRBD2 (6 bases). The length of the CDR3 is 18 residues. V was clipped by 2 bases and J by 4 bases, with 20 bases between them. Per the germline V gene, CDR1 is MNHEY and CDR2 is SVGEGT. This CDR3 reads CASSYVSGGVKPTGELFF. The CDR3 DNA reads TGTGCCAGCAGTTACGTTAGCGGCGGAGTAAAACCCACCGGGGAGCTGTTTTTT.

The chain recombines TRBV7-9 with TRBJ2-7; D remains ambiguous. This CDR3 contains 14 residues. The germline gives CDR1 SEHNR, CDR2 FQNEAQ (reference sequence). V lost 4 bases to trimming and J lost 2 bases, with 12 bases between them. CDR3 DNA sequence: TGTGCCAGCAGCTCCCGTGTTGCCCCCTACGAGCAGTACTTC. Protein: CASSSRVAPYEQYF.

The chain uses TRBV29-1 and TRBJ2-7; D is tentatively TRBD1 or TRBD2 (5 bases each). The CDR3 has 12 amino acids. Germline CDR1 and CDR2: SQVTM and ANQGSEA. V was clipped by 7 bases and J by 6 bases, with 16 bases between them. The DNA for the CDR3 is TGCAGCGCCCTTGCCGGGGCGGGCGAGCAGTACTTC. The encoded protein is CSALAGAGEQYF.

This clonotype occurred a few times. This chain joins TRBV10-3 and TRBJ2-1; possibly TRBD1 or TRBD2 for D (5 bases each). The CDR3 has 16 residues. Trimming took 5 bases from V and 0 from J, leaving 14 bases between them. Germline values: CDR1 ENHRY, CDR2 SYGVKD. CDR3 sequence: CAISRGAVSSYNEQFF. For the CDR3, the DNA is TGTGCCATCAGTAGGGGAGCGGTAAGCTCCTACAATGAGCAGTTCTTC.

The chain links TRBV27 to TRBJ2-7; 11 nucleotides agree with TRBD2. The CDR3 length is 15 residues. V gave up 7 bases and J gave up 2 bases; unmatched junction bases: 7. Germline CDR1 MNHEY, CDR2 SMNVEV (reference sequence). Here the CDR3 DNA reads TGTGCCAGCACCAAGGGGACTAGCGGAGCCTACGAGCAGTACTTC. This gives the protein CASTKGTSGAYEQYF.

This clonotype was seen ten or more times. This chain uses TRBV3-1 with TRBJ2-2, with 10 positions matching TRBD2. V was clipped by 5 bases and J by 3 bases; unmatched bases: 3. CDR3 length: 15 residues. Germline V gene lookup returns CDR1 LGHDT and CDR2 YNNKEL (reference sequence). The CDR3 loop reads CASSTGLAYTGELFF. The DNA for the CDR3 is TGTGCCAGCAGCACGGGACTAGCGTACACCGGGGAGCTGTTTTTT.

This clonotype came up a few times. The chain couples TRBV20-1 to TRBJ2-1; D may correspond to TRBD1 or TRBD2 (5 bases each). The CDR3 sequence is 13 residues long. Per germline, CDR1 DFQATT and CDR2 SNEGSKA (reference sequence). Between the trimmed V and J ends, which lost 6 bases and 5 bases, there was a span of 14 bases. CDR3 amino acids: CSAAMGRHNEQFF. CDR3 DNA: TGCAGTGCGGCTATGGGACGTCACAATGAGCAGTTCTTC.

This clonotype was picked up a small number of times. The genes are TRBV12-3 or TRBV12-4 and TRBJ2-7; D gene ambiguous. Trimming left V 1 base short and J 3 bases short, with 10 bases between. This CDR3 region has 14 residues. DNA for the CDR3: TGTGCCAGCAGTTTAGTAGGTTCGTACTACGAGCAGTACTTC. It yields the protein CASSLVGSYYEQYF.

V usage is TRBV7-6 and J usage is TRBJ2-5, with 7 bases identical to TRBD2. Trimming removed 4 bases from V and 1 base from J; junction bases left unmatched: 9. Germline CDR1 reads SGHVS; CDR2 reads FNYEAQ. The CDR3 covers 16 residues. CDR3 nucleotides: TGTGCCAGCAGCTCCCTCCGGGGGGTCCCCCAAGAGACCCAGTACTTC. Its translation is CASSSLRGVPQETQYF.

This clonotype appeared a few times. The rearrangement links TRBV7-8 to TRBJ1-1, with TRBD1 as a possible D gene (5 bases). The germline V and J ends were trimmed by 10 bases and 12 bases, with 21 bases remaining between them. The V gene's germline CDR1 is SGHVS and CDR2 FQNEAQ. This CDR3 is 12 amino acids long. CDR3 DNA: TGTGCCACAGCCATGCCAGGGCTAGGATCTTTCTTT. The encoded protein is CATAMPGLGSFF.

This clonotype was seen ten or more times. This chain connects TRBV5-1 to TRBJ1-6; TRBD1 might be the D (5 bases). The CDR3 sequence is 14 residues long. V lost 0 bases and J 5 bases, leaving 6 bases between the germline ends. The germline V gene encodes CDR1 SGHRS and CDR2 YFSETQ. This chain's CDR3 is CASSLETDNSPLHF. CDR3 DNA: TGCGCCAGCAGCTTGGAGACAGATAATTCACCCCTCCACTTT.

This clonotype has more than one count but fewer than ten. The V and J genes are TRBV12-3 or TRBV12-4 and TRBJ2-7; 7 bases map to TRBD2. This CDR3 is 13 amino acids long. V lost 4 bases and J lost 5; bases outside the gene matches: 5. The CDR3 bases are TGTGCCAGCAGTTCCCAGGCGGGAGACGAGCAGTACTTC. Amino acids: CASSSQAGDEQYF.

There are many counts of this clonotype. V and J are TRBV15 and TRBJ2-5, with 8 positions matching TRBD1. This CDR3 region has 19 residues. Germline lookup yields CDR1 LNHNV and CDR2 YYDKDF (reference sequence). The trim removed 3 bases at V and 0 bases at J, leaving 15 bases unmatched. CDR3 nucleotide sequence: TGTGCCACCAGCAGGGCCCCGGCATGGTCAGGGGGCTACCAAGAGACCCAGTACTTC. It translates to CATSRAPAWSGGYQETQYF.

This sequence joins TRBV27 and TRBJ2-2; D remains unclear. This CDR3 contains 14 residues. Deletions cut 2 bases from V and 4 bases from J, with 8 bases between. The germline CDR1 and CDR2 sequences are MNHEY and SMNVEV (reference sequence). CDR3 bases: TGTGCCAGCAGTTTAGTCCCGATCACCGGGGAGCTGTTTTTT. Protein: CASSLVPITGELFF.

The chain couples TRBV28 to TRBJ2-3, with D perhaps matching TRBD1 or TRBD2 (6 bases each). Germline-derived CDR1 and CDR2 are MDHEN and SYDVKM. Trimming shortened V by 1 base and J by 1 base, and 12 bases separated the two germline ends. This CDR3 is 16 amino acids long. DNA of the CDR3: TGTGCCAGCAGTTTATTAGCGGCAGGGGGCACAGATACGCAGTATTTT. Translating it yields CASSLLAAGGTDTQYF.

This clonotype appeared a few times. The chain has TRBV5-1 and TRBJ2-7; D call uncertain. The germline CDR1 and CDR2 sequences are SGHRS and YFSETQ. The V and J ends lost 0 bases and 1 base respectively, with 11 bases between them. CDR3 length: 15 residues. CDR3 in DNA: TGCGCCAGCAGCTTGGACACAATGCTTTCCTACGAGCAGTACTTC. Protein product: CASSLDTMLSYEQYF.

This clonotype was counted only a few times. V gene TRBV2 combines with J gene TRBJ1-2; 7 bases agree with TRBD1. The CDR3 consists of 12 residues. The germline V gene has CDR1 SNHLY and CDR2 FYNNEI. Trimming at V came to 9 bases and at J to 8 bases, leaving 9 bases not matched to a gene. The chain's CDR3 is CARGGRGQGYTF. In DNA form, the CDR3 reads TGTGCCAGGGGAGGGAGGGGGCAGGGCTACACCTTC.

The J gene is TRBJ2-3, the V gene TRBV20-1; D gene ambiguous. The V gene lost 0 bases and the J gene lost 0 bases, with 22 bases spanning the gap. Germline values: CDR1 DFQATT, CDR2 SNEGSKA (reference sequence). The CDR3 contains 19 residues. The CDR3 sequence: CSARDMVVNPKFSTDTQYF. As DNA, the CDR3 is TGCAGTGCTAGAGATATGGTAGTCAATCCAAAGTTTAGCACAGATACGCAGTATTTT.

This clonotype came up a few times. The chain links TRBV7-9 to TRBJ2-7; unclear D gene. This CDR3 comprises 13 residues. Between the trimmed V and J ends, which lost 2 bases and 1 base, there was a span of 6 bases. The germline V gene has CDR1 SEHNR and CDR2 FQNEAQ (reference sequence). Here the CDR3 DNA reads TGTGCCAGCAGCTTAATAGGGTCCTACGAGCAGTACTTC. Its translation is CASSLIGSYEQYF.

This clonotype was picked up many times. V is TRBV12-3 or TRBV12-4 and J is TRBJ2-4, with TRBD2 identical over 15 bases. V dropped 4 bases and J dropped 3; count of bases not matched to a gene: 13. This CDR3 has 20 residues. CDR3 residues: CASSWDGWTSGRVDKNIQYF. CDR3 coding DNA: TGTGCCAGCAGTTGGGACGGATGGACTAGCGGGAGGGTCGACAAAAACATTCAGTACTTC.

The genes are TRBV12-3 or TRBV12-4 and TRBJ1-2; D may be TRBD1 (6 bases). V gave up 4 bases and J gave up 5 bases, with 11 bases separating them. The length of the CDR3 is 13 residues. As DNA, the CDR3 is TGTGCCAGCAGTTGGACAGTTTCATATGGCTACACCTTC. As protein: CASSWTVSYGYTF.

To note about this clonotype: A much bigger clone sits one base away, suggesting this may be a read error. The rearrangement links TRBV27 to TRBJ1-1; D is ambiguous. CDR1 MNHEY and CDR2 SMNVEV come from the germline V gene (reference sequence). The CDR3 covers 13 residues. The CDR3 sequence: CVSSVGWNTEAFF. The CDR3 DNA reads TGTGTCAGCAGTGTCGGTTGGAACACTGAAGCTTTCTTT.

CDR3 coding DNA: TGTGCCAGCAGCTTCTTATCGGTCGCCGACTACGAGCAGTACTTC. This sequence encodes CASSFLSVADYEQYF. V gene TRBV7-9 combines with J gene TRBJ2-7; no clear D gene. The germline V gene has CDR1 SEHNR and CDR2 FQNEAQ (reference sequence). The CDR3 extends over 15 amino acids. Trimming cost V 3 bases and J 3 bases, with 15 bases left between them.

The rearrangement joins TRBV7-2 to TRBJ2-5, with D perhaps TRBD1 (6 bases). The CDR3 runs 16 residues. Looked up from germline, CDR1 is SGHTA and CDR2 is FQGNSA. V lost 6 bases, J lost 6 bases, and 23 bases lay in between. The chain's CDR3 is CASSPTRTAFLQTQYF. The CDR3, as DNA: TGTGCCAGCAGTCCAACAAGGACAGCCTTTCTTCAGACCCAGTACTTC.

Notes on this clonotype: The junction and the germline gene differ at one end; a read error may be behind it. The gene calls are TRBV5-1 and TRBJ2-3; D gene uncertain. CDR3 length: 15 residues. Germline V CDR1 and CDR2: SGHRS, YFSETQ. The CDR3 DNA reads TGCGCCATCAGCTACACTCAAGAAGTATCAGATACGCAGTATTTT. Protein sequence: CAISYTQEVSDTQYF.

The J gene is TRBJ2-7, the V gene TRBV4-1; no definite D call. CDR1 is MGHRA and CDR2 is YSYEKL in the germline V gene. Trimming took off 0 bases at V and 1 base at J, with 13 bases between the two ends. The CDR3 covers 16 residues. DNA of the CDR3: TGCGCCAGCAGCCAAGAATGGGGTTTAAGTTCCTACGAGCAGTACTTC. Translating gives CASSQEWGLSSYEQYF.

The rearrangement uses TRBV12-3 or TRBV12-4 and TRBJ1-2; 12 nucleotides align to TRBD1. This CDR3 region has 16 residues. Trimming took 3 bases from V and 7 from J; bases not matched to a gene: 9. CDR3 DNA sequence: TGTGCCAGCAGTTTGACCCGGGACAGGGGGCAAGTTGGCTACACCTTC. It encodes CASSLTRDRGQVGYTF.

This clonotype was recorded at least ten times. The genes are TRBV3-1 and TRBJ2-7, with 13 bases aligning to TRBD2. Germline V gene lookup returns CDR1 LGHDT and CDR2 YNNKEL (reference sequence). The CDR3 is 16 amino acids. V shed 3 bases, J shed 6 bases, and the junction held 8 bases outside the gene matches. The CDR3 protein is CASSQAGLAGVGEQYF. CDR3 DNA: TGTGCCAGCAGCCAGGCCGGACTAGCGGGAGTGGGCGAGCAGTACTTC.